Listed here are 28 T cell receptor beta chains from one sample, sequenced in a study of T cell responses to AZD1222 COVID-19 vaccine (dated by TCRdb to about 2021). Libraries were made using the immunoSEQ multiplex PCR assay. In TCRdb, the immuneACCESS table is reduced to in-frame sequences with V and J assigned. These tables do not hold every clone; where another copy was compared, an unresolved V gene accounts for under half, and the others remain unexplained. The sample contains 150,000 to 180,000 clones, 88% of them found a single time. 3% to 3.5% of the sample goes to the ten largest clones. The time point label on this specimen signifies: baseline before first vaccination. Source: peripheral blood, taken on day 0 of AZD1222 vaccination. The receptor set was obtained from an adult in good health.

This clone was seen more than once but under ten times. The chain joins TRBV5-1 to TRBJ2-5; D is tentatively TRBD1 or TRBD2 (5 bases each). The CDR3 spans 14 residues. Between the trimmed V and J ends, which lost 5 bases and 2 bases, there was a span of 13 bases. In germline, CDR1 is SGHRS, CDR2 YFSETQ. CDR3 bases: TGCGCCAGCAGGTCAGGGACGCAACAAGAGACCCAGTACTTC. Amino acid sequence: CASRSGTQQETQYF.

The V and J genes are TRBV19 and TRBJ1-5, with no clear D. The CDR3 is 15 residues long. Trimming removed 3 bases from V and 0 bases from J, with 9 bases in between. The V gene's germline CDR1 is LNHDA and CDR2 SQIVND (reference sequence). CDR3 loop: CASSIAGYSNQPQHF. The CDR3 DNA is TGTGCCAGTAGTATTGCGGGGTATAGCAATCAGCCCCAGCATTTT.

V and J are TRBV7-2 and TRBJ2-3, with 7 bases identical to TRBD1. The length of the CDR3 is 13 residues. V trimming: 6 bases; J trimming: 3 bases; junction bases outside the gene matches: 3. CDR1 and CDR2 (germline): SGHTA, FQGNSA. The CDR3 sequence is CASSYRGTDTQYF. CDR3 in DNA: TGTGCCAGCAGTTACAGGGGTACAGATACGCAGTATTTT.

Only a few counts were recorded for this clone. V usage is TRBV27 and J usage is TRBJ2-7; D might be TRBD1 (5 bases). Germline V gives CDR1 MNHEY, CDR2 SMNVEV (reference sequence). This CDR3 comprises 13 residues. V lost 5 bases and J lost 5, with 13 bases in between. The CDR3 bases are TGTGCCAGCAGTCCCCGGACATTCCACGAGCAGTACTTC. The encoded protein is CASSPRTFHEQYF.

J is TRBJ1-2 and V is TRBV18; D is unresolved. Germline CDR1 reads KGHSH; CDR2 reads LQKENI. The V gene lost 3 bases and the J gene lost 7 bases, with 18 bases spanning the gap. The CDR3 length is 15 residues. CDR3 region: CASSPGQRLLGGYTF. Here the CDR3 DNA reads TGTGCCAGCTCACCCGGCCAGAGACTGTTGGGTGGCTACACCTTC.

The V call is TRBV28, the J call TRBJ2-3; 14 bases map to TRBD2. The CDR3 has 17 residues. The germline CDR1 and CDR2 sequences are MDHEN and SYDVKM. The V gene end was trimmed by 3 bases and the J gene end by 5 bases; junction bases not matched to a gene: 7. The CDR3 nucleotides read TGTGCCAGCAGTTTTCTGACTAGCGGGGGGGCCCAAGATACGCAGTATTTT. Residues: CASSFLTSGGAQDTQYF.

The V call is TRBV29-1, the J call TRBJ1-1; D remains ambiguous. CDR3 length equals 16 residues. Trimming shortened V by 1 base and J by 3 bases, and 18 bases separated the two germline ends. The germline V gene encodes CDR1 SQVTM and CDR2 ANQGSEA. The CDR3: CSVEVHGRTRDTEAFF. In DNA form, the CDR3 reads TGCAGCGTTGAAGTCCACGGACGGACCCGGGACACTGAAGCTTTCTTT.

The genes are TRBV19 and TRBJ1-3, with 7 nucleotides matching TRBD1. This CDR3 has 13 residues. Germline V gene lookup returns CDR1 LNHDA and CDR2 SQIVND (reference sequence). V shed 5 bases and J 7 bases; nucleotides not matched to a gene: 5. The CDR3 spells CASSSTGTNTIYF. The DNA of the CDR3 is TGTGCCAGTAGTTCGACAGGGACGAACACCATATATTTT.

The chain's CDR3 is CASSPLAGGATQYF. CDR3 in DNA: TGTGCCAGCAGCCCCCTAGCGGGGGGAGCTACGCAGTATTTT. The chain employs TRBV5-5 and TRBJ2-3; 11 nucleotides match TRBD2. With 4 bases clipped from V and 8 bases from J, the junction kept 6 bases outside the gene matches. This CDR3 comprises 14 residues. Germline V gene sequence: CDR1 SGHKS, CDR2 YYEKEE (reference sequence).

This clone has just a few counts. The chain is built from TRBV6-5 and TRBJ2-5, with TRBD1 as a possible D gene (6 bases). This CDR3 has 14 residues. The ends were cut back, 4 bases at V and 0 bases at J, with 9 bases in the middle. Germline values: CDR1 MNHEY, CDR2 SVGAGI. CDR3 residues: CASSSHRDQETQYF. The CDR3 DNA is TGTGCCAGCAGTTCCCACAGGGACCAAGAGACCCAGTACTTC.

This clone has just a few counts. The chain is built from TRBV24-1 and TRBJ1-2, with D uncertain. V lost 3 bases, J lost 7 bases, and 11 bases lay in between. Germline V lookup: CDR1 KGHDR, CDR2 SFDVKD. The CDR3 spans 13 residues. The CDR3 loop is CATSDPDRRGYTF. Here the CDR3 DNA reads TGTGCCACCAGTGATCCCGACCGCCGTGGCTACACCTTC.

The chain combines TRBV27 with TRBJ2-7; 12 positions agree with TRBD2. The germline CDR1 and CDR2 sequences are MNHEY and SMNVEV (reference sequence). The length of the CDR3 is 16 residues. J gave up 6 bases and V 3 bases, and 9 bases lay outside the gene matches. The CDR3 loop is CASSLYLAGGPGEQYF. The DNA of the CDR3 is TGTGCCAGCAGTTTGTATCTAGCGGGGGGGCCGGGCGAGCAGTACTTC.

V and J are TRBV19 and TRBJ2-3; 7 bases agree with TRBD1. The length of the CDR3 is 14 residues. The germline CDR1 and CDR2 sequences are LNHDA and SQIVND (reference sequence). V was pared by 3 bases and J by 2 bases, with 2 bases of the junction left unmatched. Here the CDR3 reads CASSMTGTTDTQYF. The CDR3 DNA follows: TGTGCCAGTAGTATGACAGGGACCACAGATACGCAGTATTTT.

The chain links TRBV28 to TRBJ1-6; D ambiguous. Trimming removed 9 bases from V and 8 bases from J, with 20 bases in between. The CDR3 extends over 15 amino acids. Germline V gene data show CDR1 as MDHEN and CDR2 as SYDVKM. Written as DNA, the CDR3 is TGTGCCAGGCCCGTGGAGGTTCCATGCTATTCACCCCTCCACTTT. It encodes CARPVEVPCYSPLHF.

The chain is built from TRBV11-2 and TRBJ2-2, with 7 bases that match TRBD1. Germline V gene lookup returns CDR1 SGHAT and CDR2 FQNNGV. There are 15 residues in the CDR3. V lost 5 bases to trimming and J lost 5 bases; unmatched junction nucleotides: 8. CDR3 sequence: CASSQTGTITGELFF. The CDR3 DNA reads TGTGCCAGCAGCCAGACAGGGACCATTACCGGGGAGCTGTTTTTT.

V usage is TRBV2 and J usage is TRBJ1-2; D gene unclear. Germline-derived CDR1 and CDR2 are SNHLY and FYNNEI. This CDR3 is 12 amino acids long. V lost 1 base to trimming and J lost 2 bases, with 2 bases between them. For the CDR3, the DNA is TGTGCCAGCAGTGAAGGCAACTATGGCTACACCTTC. Translation: CASSEGNYGYTF.

This clone was found once. The chain combines TRBV2 with TRBJ1-6; perhaps TRBD1 as D (6 bases). This CDR3 spans 13 amino acids. V was cut by 8 bases and J by 3 bases, with 8 bases left in between. Germline CDR1 is SNHLY and CDR2 is FYNNEI. CDR3 in DNA: TGTGCCAGCCGGACAGACTATAATTCACCCCTCCACTTT. Its protein is CASRTDYNSPLHF.

V usage is TRBV20-1 and J usage is TRBJ1-6; D is ambiguous. This CDR3 is 13 amino acids long. Deletions cut 3 bases from V and 8 bases from J, with 11 bases between. The germline V gene has CDR1 DFQATT and CDR2 SNEGSKA (reference sequence). In nucleotides, the CDR3 is TGCAGTGCTAGTGAGACTGGCGATTCACCCCTCCACTTT. Translated: CSASETGDSPLHF.

V usage is TRBV25-1 and J usage is TRBJ2-3; perhaps D is TRBD1 or TRBD2 (5 bases each). CDR1 and CDR2 (germline): MGHDK, SYGVNS. The CDR3 is 16 amino acids. V was cut by 5 bases and J by 4 bases, with 19 bases left in between. For the CDR3, the DNA is TGTGCCAGCAGTCCCTTCGGGGCTAGCACCCCAGATACGCAGTATTTT. It translates to CASSPFGASTPDTQYF.

J is TRBJ1-3 and V is TRBV5-1; D is perhaps TRBD1 (5 bases). The germline V gene encodes CDR1 SGHRS and CDR2 YFSETQ. V lost 0 bases and J 7 bases, leaving 11 bases between the germline ends. This CDR3 contains 14 residues. The CDR3 loop reads CASSLVGGDNTIYF. DNA for the CDR3: TGCGCCAGCAGCTTGGTCGGGGGGGACAACACCATATATTTT.

The V and J genes are TRBV10-3 and TRBJ2-7; no reliable D call. CDR1 is ENHRY, CDR2 SYGVKD, per germline. The CDR3 totals 12 residues. Trimming left V 3 bases short and J 1 base short, with 4 bases between. CDR3 residues: CAISDGSYEQYF. CDR3 bases: TGTGCCATCAGTGACGGATCCTACGAGCAGTACTTC.

The J gene is TRBJ1-6, the V gene TRBV6-6, with TRBD1 matching over 9 bases. CDR1 and CDR2 from the germline V gene are MNHNY and SVGAGI (reference sequence). The V gene end was trimmed by 4 bases and the J gene end by 10 bases; junction bases not matched to a gene: 8. CDR3 size: 15 residues. CDR3 loop: CASSSYRDRDSPLHF. CDR3 DNA: TGTGCCAGCAGTTCTTACCGGGACAGGGACTCACCCCTCCACTTT.

This sequence joins TRBV7-9 and TRBJ2-7, with 9 bases matching TRBD1. This CDR3 spans 13 amino acids. The germline V gene encodes CDR1 SEHNR and CDR2 FQNEAQ (reference sequence). V was clipped by 5 bases and J by 5 bases; unmatched bases: 4. The CDR3 DNA sequence: TGTGCCAGCAGCCTCCGGGACAGGGACGAGCAGTACTTC. This translates into CASSLRDRDEQYF. Variable domain in full (rest from reference TRBV7-9 and TRBJ2-7): DTGVSQNPRHKITKRGQNVTFRCDPISEHNRLYWYRQTLGQGPEFLTYFQNEAQLEKSRLLSDRFSAERPKGSFSTLEIQRTEQGDSAMYLCASSLRDRDEQYFGPGTRLTVT.

This clone came up once. The chain uses TRBV7-9 and TRBJ1-5; tentative D call: TRBD1 (5 bases). This CDR3 has 12 amino acids. V was cut by 4 bases and J by 4 bases, with 5 bases left in between. Germline CDR1 reads SEHNR; CDR2 reads FQNEAQ (reference sequence). CDR3 sequence (DNA): TGTGCCAGCAGCTGGGGGAATCAGCCCCAGCATTTT. This sequence encodes CASSWGNQPQHF.

The V and J genes are TRBV5-1 and TRBJ2-5, with D unresolved. The CDR3 length is 14 residues. The germline gives CDR1 SGHRS, CDR2 YFSETQ. The V end lost 3 bases, the J end lost 2 bases, and 11 bases lay between the germline ends. The CDR3 reads CASSSSGRQETQYF. In DNA, the CDR3 is TGCGCCAGCAGCTCGTCAGGACGGCAAGAGACCCAGTACTTC.

Notes on this clone: Other nucleotide sequences from this sample produce the same CDR3. The rearrangement uses TRBV3-1 (or the pseudogene TRBV3-2) and TRBJ2-7; D remains unclear. V was cut by 1 base and J by 4 bases, with 8 bases left in between. CDR3 length equals 13 residues. Germline V CDR1 and CDR2: LGHDT, YNNKEL (reference sequence). The CDR3 nucleotides read TGTGCCAGCAGCCAAGTCCCGGGTTACGAGCAGTACTTC. This codes for CASSQVPGYEQYF.

V is TRBV9 and J is TRBJ1-2, with TRBD1 matching 12 bases. Germline trimming cut 4 bases from V and 8 bases from J; bases unmatched to any gene: 6. Germline CDR1 reads SGDLS; CDR2 reads YYNGEE. The CDR3 sequence is 14 residues long. CDR3 sequence: CASSPGQGAFGYTF. CDR3 coding DNA: TGTGCCAGCAGCCCGGGACAGGGGGCTTTCGGCTACACCTTC.

This chain uses TRBV5-6 with TRBJ1-2; 7 nucleotides line up with TRBD1. The germline gives CDR1 SGHDT, CDR2 YYEEEE. The CDR3 runs to 17 residues. The V and J ends lost 1 base and 2 bases, in that order; junction bases with no gene match: 11. CDR3 residues: CASSLQGGPPPNYGYTF. Written as DNA, the CDR3 is TGTGCCAGCAGCTTGCAAGGGGGCCCCCCACCCAACTATGGCTACACCTTC.